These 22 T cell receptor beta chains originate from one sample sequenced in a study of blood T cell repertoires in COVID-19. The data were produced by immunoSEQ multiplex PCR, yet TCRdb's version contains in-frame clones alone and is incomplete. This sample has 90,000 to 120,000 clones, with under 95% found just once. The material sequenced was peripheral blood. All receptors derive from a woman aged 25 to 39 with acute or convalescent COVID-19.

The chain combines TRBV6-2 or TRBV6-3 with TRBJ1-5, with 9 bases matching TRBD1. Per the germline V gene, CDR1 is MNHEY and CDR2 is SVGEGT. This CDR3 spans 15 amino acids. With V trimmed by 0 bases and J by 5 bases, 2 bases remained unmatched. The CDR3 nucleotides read TGTGCCAGCAGTTACTCGGGACAGGGATATCAGCCCCAGCATTTT. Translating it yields CASSYSGQGYQPQHF.

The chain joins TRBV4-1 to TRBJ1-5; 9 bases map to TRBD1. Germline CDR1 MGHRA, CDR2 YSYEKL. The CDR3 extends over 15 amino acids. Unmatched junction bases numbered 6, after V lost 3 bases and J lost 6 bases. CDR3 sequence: CASSHLGQGSQPQHF. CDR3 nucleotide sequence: TGCGCCAGCAGCCACCTAGGACAGGGGAGTCAGCCCCAGCATTTT.

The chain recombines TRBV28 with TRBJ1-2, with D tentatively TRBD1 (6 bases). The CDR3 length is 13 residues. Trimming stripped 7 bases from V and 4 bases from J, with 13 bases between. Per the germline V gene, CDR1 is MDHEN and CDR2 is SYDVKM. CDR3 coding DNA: TGTGCCAGCACCCTACAGGGTTCCTATGGCTACACCTTC. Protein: CASTLQGSYGYTF.

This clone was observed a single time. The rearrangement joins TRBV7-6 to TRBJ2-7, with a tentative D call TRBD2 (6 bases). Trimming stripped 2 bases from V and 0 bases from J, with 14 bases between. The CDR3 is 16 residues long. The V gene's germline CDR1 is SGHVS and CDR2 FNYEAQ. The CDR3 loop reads CASSLSRTGGSYEQYF. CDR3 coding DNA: TGTGCCAGCAGCTTAAGCCGAACCGGGGGCTCCTACGAGCAGTACTTC.

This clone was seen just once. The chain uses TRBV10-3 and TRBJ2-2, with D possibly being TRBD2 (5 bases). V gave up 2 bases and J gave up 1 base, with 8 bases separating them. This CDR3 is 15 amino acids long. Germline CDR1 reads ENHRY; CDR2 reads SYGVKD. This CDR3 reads CAISEGLMNTGELFF. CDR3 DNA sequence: TGTGCCATCAGTGAGGGACTGATGAACACCGGGGAGCTGTTTTTT.

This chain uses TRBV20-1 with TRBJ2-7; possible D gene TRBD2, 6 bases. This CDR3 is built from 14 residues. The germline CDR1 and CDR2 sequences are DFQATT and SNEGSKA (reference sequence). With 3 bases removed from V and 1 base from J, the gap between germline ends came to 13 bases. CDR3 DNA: TGCAGTGCTAGTTACGGGACTGGATCCTACGAGCAGTACTTC. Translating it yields CSASYGTGSYEQYF.

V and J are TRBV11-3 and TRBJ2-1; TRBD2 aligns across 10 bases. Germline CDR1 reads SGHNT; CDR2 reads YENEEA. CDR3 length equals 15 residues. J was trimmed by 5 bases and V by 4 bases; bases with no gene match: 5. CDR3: CASSSRLAGDNEQFF. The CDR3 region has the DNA TGTGCCAGCAGCTCCCGACTAGCGGGTGACAATGAGCAGTTCTTC. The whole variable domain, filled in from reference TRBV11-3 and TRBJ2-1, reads EAGVVQSPRYKIIEKKQPVAFWCNPISGHNTLYWYLQNLGQGPELLIRYENEEAVDDSQLPKDRFSAERLKGVDSTLKIQPAELGDSAVYLCASSSRLAGDNEQFFGPGTRLTVL.

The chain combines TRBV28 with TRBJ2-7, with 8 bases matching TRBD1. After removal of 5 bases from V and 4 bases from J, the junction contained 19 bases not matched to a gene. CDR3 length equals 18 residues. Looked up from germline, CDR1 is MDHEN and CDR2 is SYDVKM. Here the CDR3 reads CASSPRDRDRPTLYEQYF. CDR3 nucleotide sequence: TGTGCCAGCAGTCCCCGGGACCGGGACAGGCCTACCTTATACGAGCAGTACTTC.

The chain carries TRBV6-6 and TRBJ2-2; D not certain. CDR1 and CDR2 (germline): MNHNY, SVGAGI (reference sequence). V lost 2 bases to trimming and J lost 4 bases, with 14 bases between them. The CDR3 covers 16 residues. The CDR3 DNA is TGTGCCAGCAGTTACCCCCAGAGGAGTGGCACCGGGGAGCTGTTTTTT. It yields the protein CASSYPQRSGTGELFF.

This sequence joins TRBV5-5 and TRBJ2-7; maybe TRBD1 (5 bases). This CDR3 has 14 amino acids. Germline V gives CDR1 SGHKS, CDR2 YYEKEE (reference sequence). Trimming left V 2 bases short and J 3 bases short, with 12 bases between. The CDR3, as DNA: TGTGCCAGCAGCTTCCGGACACCTGGCTACGAGCAGTACTTC. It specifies CASSFRTPGYEQYF.

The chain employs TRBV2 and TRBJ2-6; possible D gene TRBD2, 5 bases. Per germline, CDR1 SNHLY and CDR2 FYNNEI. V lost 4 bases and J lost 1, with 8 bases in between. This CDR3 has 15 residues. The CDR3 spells CASSVRGSGANVLTF. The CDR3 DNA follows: TGTGCCAGCAGTGTGCGCGGGTCTGGGGCCAACGTCCTGACTTTC.

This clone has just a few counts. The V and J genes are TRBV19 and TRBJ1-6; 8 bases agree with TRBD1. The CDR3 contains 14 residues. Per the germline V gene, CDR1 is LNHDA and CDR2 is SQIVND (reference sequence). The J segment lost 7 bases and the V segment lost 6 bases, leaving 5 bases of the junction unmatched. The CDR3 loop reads CASRKQGGNSPLHF. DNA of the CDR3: TGTGCCAGTAGGAAACAGGGGGGAAATTCACCCCTCCACTTT.

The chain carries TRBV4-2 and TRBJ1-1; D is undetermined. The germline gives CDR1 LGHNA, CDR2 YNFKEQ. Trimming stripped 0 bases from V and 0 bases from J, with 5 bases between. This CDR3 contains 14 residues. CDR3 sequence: CASSQEHLNTEAFF. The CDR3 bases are TGTGCCAGCAGCCAAGAACATCTGAACACTGAAGCTTTCTTT.

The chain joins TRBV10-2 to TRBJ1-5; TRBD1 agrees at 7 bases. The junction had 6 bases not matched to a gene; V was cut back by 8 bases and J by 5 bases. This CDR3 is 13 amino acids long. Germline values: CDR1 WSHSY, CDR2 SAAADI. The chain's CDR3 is CASGWTGDQPQHF. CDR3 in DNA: TGCGCCAGCGGATGGACAGGCGATCAGCCCCAGCATTTT.

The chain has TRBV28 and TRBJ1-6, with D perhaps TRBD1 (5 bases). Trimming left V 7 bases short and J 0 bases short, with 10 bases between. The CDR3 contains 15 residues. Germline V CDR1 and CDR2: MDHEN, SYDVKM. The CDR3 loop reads CASIIDSSYNSPLHF. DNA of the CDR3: TGTGCCAGCATCATAGACAGCTCCTATAATTCACCCCTCCACTTT.

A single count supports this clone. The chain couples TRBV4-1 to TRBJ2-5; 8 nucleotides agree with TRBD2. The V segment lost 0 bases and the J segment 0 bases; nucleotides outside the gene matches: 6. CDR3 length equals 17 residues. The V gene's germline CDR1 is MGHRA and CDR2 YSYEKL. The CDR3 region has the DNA TGCGCCAGCAGCCAAGATACACGCGGGGGGTACCAAGAGACCCAGTACTTC. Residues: CASSQDTRGGYQETQYF.

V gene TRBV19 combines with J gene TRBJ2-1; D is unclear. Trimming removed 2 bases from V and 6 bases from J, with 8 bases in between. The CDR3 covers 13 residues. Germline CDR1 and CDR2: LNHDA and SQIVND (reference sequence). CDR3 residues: CASSISPLNEQFF. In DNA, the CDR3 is TGTGCCAGTAGTATATCCCCTCTCAATGAGCAGTTCTTC.

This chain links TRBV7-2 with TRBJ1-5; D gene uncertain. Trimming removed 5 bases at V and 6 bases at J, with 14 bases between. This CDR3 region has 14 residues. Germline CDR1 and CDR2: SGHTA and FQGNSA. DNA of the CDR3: TGTGCCAGCAGCCCTCGCGGAGGTGGTCAGCCCCAGCATTTT. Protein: CASSPRGGGQPQHF.

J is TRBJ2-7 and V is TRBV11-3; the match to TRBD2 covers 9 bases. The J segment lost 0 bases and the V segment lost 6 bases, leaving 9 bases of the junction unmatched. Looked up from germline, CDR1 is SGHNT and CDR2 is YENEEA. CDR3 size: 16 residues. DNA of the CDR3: TGTGCCAGCAGGGAGAGCGGGGGGAAGAGCTCCTACGAGCAGTACTTC. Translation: CASRESGGKSSYEQYF.

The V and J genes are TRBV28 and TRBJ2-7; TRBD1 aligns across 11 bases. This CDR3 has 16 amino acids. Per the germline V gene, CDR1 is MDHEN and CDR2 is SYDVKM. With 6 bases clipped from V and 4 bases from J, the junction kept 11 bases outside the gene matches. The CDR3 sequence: CASSGEDRGPNYEQYF. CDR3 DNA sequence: TGTGCCAGCAGCGGTGAGGACAGGGGGCCGAATTACGAGCAGTACTTC.

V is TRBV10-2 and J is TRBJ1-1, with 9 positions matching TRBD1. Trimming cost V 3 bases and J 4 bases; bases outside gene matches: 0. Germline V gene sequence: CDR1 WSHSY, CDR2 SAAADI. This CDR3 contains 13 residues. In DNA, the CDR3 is TGCGCCAGCAGTGAACAGGGGGCCACTGAAGCTTTCTTT. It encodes CASSEQGATEAFF.

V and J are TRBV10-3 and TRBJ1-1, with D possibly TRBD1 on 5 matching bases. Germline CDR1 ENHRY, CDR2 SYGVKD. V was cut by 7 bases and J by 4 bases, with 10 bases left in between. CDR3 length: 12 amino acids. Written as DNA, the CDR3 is TGTGCCATCAAGGGGCTGGGCACTGAAGCTTTCTTT. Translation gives CAIKGLGTEAFF.